The T cell receptor (beta chain) described here comes from a study of Graves' ophthalmopathy and Graves' hyperthyroidism. Overall study findings and caveats: Sensitivity reached 87.88% and specificity 81.08% for a 13-signature model separating ophthalmopathy from stable hyperthyroidism.

Germline lookup yields CDR1 LNHDA and CDR2 SQIVND (reference sequence). The germline V and J ends were trimmed by 8 bases and 8 bases, with 12 bases remaining between them. This CDR3 is built from 12 residues. As concerns this clonotype: Its specificity is unknown.

For repertoire sequencing, the TCR beta CDR3 regions were amplified from RNA transcripts. An initial RT-PCR round employing HTBI primers preceded a second-round multiplex PCR. TCRdb used MiXCR to reprocess the multiplex PCR reads, holding one entry per CDR3 protein. The table has roughly 600,000 distinct CDR3 sequences, 39% seen once. The sequenced sample was peripheral blood or thyroid tissue (not recorded which). This TCR was sampled from an adult man with Graves' hyperthyroidism. The rearrangement links TRBV19 to TRBJ1-4, with a weak D call TRBD1 (5 bases). The CDR3 DNA reads TGTGCCAGTCGCAGGGCTGGCGAAAAACTGTTTTTT. This encodes CASRRAGEKLFF.